The clone carrying this TCR beta chain was counted a single time. The CDR3 consists of 15 residues. V lost 4 bases and J lost 6, with 13 bases in between. CDR1 SGHTA and CDR2 FQGTGA come from the germline V gene. This specimen belongs to a study of Ad26.COV2.S vaccination and SARS-CoV-2 variants. Stated treatment: 19 received Ad26.COV2.S at low or high dose, single or two shots; a few received placebo; per-sample allocation not given. Collection of samples fell on day 63 after the first vaccine or placebo injection. Clones were sequenced by immunoSEQ multiplex PCR, and TCRdb holds only the in-frame ones, with some missing. The data contain about 350,000 clones, around 90% of them singletons.

The sequences come from peripheral blood, collected in a trial of Ad26.COV2.S vaccine versus placebo. This receptor was identified in a person between 18 and 59 years old who received the Ad26.COV2.S COVID-19 vaccine or a placebo. J is TRBJ1-6 and V is TRBV7-3; a possible D gene is TRBD1 (6 bases). DNA of the CDR3: TGTGCCAGCAGCTCCGGTCCCAGGGGTAATTCACCCCTCCACTTT. It encodes CASSSGPRGNSPLHF.